This section outlines one T cell receptor (beta chain) sequence together with its context. The entry originates in a study of control samples from healthy donors and cancer patients. Only in-frame clones appear in the TCRdb table, and some are missing; sequencing was by immunoSEQ multiplex PCR. The table includes fewer than 150,000 clones, around 93% detected once. CDR3 length equals 13 residues. V lost 2 bases to trimming and J lost 2 bases, with 5 bases between them. Germline V lookup: CDR1 MNHEY, CDR2 SMNVEV (reference sequence). The sequenced material came from blood. V gene TRBV27 combines with J gene TRBJ2-3; D call uncertain. The sequence was obtained from a man aged 18 to 29 in good health. The CDR3 sequence: CASSLGVTDTQYF. CDR3 nucleotide sequence: TGTGCCAGCAGTTTAGGGGTCACAGATACGCAGTATTTT.